This T cell receptor (beta chain) was identified during a study of blood T cell repertoires in COVID-19. Study at large: COVID-19 samples, acute and convalescent, were from the United States, Italy and Spain.

From germline, CDR1 is KGHSH and CDR2 LQKENI. CDR3 length equals 16 residues. Unmatched junction bases numbered 0, after V lost 1 base and J lost 0 bases. Source study methods: From reference gene primer amplification, estimates of nucleated cell counts were derived. TCRdb keeps only in-frame clones here, not all; method: immunoSEQ multiplex PCR. D and trimming were read from the DNA, whereas the V and J calls and clone size are those reported in that table. The profile shows roughly 78,000 clones, about 89% of them singletons. V usage is TRBV18 and J usage is TRBJ2-2, with 9 positions matching TRBD2. The TCR sequence derives from an older woman with acute or convalescent COVID-19. The sequencing sample was made of peripheral blood. The CDR3 region is CASSPLAGANTGELFF. The CDR3 region has the DNA TGTGCCAGCTCACCACTAGCGGGGGCGAACACCGGGGAGCTGTTTTTT.